The 30 T cell receptor beta chains given below trace back to one sample, sequenced in a study of CD4 T cells in relation to SARS-CoV-2 and coronaviruses. Antigen specificity for these receptors is unknown. TCRdb's table, derived via immunoSEQ multiplex PCR, lists solely in-frame clones and lacks some. Of 30,000 to 45,000 clones in the sample, about four fifths were seen once. Sequencing was performed on naive CD4+ T cells from PBMCs, cultured in vitro. Described subset: naive CD4+ T cells isolated by negative enrichment. These receptors all stem from an adult with COVID-19.

This clone was detected only a few times. The V gene is TRBV6-5, the J gene TRBJ1-2; the D is unclear. This CDR3 region has 13 residues. The ends were cut back, 7 bases at V and 7 bases at J, with 16 bases in the middle. Per the germline V gene, CDR1 is MNHEY and CDR2 is SVGAGI. The CDR3 spells CASTTVLAVGYTF. In DNA form, the CDR3 reads TGTGCCAGCACTACGGTGCTGGCCGTTGGCTACACCTTC.

The chain employs TRBV27 and TRBJ1-5, with TRBD1 identical over 10 bases. V was pared by 4 bases and J by 5 bases, with 5 bases of the junction left unmatched. Germline V gene sequence: CDR1 MNHEY, CDR2 SMNVEV (reference sequence). There are 15 residues in the CDR3. Written as DNA, the CDR3 is TGTGCCAGCAGTTCCGACAGGGGGCCGTATCAGCCCCAGCATTTT. Translation gives CASSSDRGPYQPQHF.

CDR3 nucleotide sequence: TGTGCCAGCAGCTTACTAGCGGGAGGGACCAACACCGGGGAGCTGTTTTTT. Translated: CASSLLAGGTNTGELFF. The chain recombines TRBV7-3 with TRBJ2-2, with 12 bases lining up with TRBD2. Germline-derived CDR1 and CDR2 are SGHTA and FQGTGA. This CDR3 comprises 17 residues. V was pared by 2 bases and J by 2 bases, with 3 bases of the junction left unmatched.

The chain has TRBV6-2 or TRBV6-3 and TRBJ2-3, with TRBD2 matching 9 bases. J was trimmed by 3 bases and V by 2 bases; bases with no gene match: 9. The germline V gene encodes CDR1 MNHEY and CDR2 SVGEGT. The CDR3 covers 17 residues. Here the CDR3 reads CASSYRGSGSLTDTQYF. CDR3 in DNA: TGTGCCAGCAGTTACAGAGGTAGCGGGAGTCTTACAGATACGCAGTATTTT.

V is TRBV18 and J is TRBJ2-3, with 10 nucleotides matching TRBD2. The CDR3 length is 16 residues. Germline V gene sequence: CDR1 KGHSH, CDR2 LQKENI. V gave up 2 bases and J gave up 4 bases; unmatched junction bases: 6. The CDR3 DNA reads TGTGCCAGCTCACCAACAGCGGGAGGGCCCCCAGATACGCAGTATTTT. Translating it yields CASSPTAGGPPDTQYF.

The chain links TRBV5-1 to TRBJ2-5; the match to TRBD2 covers 7 bases. CDR1 and CDR2 from the germline V gene are SGHRS and YFSETQ. The CDR3 runs 14 residues. V gave up 4 bases and J gave up 1 base; unmatched junction bases: 4. CDR3 bases: TGCGCCAGCAGCAACCCTAGCGGCCAAGAGACCCAGTACTTC. It specifies CASSNPSGQETQYF.

The chain recombines TRBV6-5 with TRBJ1-1; 9 bases align to TRBD1. Germline assignment: CDR1 MNHEY and CDR2 SVGAGI. V was clipped by 7 bases and J by 3 bases; unmatched bases: 6. The CDR3 length is 14 residues. The CDR3 coding sequence is TGTGCCAGCATGAAGGGGGACAGGGACACTGAAGCTTTCTTT. The encoded protein is CASMKGDRDTEAFF.

The sample holds a few counts of this clone. This chain joins TRBV2 and TRBJ1-6, with 8 bases lining up with TRBD1. The trim removed 5 bases at V and 2 bases at J, leaving 5 bases unmatched. CDR3 length equals 16 residues. CDR1 is SNHLY and CDR2 is FYNNEI in the germline V gene. CDR3 sequence reads: CASSLTGEAYNSPLHF. As DNA, the CDR3 is TGTGCCAGCAGTTTGACAGGGGAGGCCTATAATTCACCCCTCCACTTT.

The chain has TRBV3-1 (or the pseudogene TRBV3-2) and TRBJ2-7; D possibly corresponds to TRBD1 (6 bases). Deletions cut 2 bases from V and 7 bases from J, with 9 bases between. CDR1 and CDR2 from the germline V gene are LGHDT and YNNKEL (reference sequence). This CDR3 spans 12 amino acids. The DNA for the CDR3 is TGTGCCAGCAGCCAACAGAGGGGGGAGCAGTACTTC. Its translation is CASSQQRGEQYF.

The chain joins TRBV6-2 or TRBV6-3 to TRBJ2-7, with D perhaps matching TRBD1 (5 bases). The CDR3 runs to 13 residues. Per germline, CDR1 MNHEY and CDR2 SVGEGT. The V end lost 0 bases, the J end lost 4 bases, and 7 bases lay between the germline ends. CDR3 DNA: TGTGCCAGCAGTTACTCGACAGTGTACGAGCAGTACTTC. Amino acids: CASSYSTVYEQYF.

The chain is built from TRBV4-3 and TRBJ2-5; D remains unclear. This CDR3 is 14 amino acids long. V was clipped by 1 base and J by 5 bases, with 11 bases between them. Germline CDR1 reads LGHNA; CDR2 reads YSLEER. Here the CDR3 reads CASSQVSGLETQYF. CDR3 DNA: TGCGCCAGCAGCCAAGTTTCTGGCCTGGAGACCCAGTACTTC.

The chain links TRBV3-1 (or the pseudogene TRBV3-2) to TRBJ2-1; 12 bases are shared with TRBD2. Trimming removed 0 bases from V and 2 bases from J; junction bases left unmatched: 2. The V gene's germline CDR1 is LGHDT and CDR2 YNNKEL (reference sequence). The CDR3 runs 17 residues. The CDR3 here is CASSQDRTSGAYNEQFF. The CDR3, as DNA: TGTGCCAGCAGCCAAGATCGGACTAGCGGGGCCTACAATGAGCAGTTCTTC.

This chain joins TRBV24-1 and TRBJ2-5; 12 bases map to TRBD1. Looked up from germline, CDR1 is KGHDR and CDR2 is SFDVKD. The trim removed 3 bases at V and 4 bases at J, leaving 5 bases unmatched. The CDR3 contains 16 residues. The CDR3 DNA is TGTGCCACCAGTGATGCCGGGACAGGGGGCCCAGAGACCCAGTACTTC. Protein product: CATSDAGTGGPETQYF.

This rearrangement joins TRBV15 to TRBJ2-6; D not resolved. The CDR3 runs 14 residues. V was pared by 7 bases and J by 0 bases, with 7 bases between. From germline, CDR1 is LNHNV and CDR2 YYDKDF (reference sequence). The CDR3 DNA sequence: TGTGCCACCATGACAATCTCTGGGGCCAACGTCCTGACTTTC. Its protein is CATMTISGANVLTF.

This chain joins TRBV30 and TRBJ2-1; TRBD1 is a possible D gene (5 bases). V was shortened by 2 bases and J by 7 bases, with 9 bases between the two germline ends. The CDR3 runs to 12 residues. Germline CDR1 is GTSNPN and CDR2 is SVGIG (reference sequence). CDR3 sequence: CAWSRGANEQFF. Here the CDR3 DNA reads TGTGCCTGGAGTAGGGGTGCGAATGAGCAGTTCTTC.

This clone was observed once. The V gene is TRBV5-1, the J gene TRBJ2-7; D gene ambiguous. The CDR3 spans 13 residues. Between the trimmed V and J ends, which lost 3 bases and 2 bases, there was a span of 9 bases. The V gene's germline CDR1 is SGHRS and CDR2 YFSETQ. The CDR3 DNA reads as TGCGCCAGCAGCTCCCTAAACGCCTACGAGCAGTACTTC. It encodes CASSSLNAYEQYF.

The chain is built from TRBV27 and TRBJ1-3, with unresolved D. This CDR3 has 12 amino acids. With 8 bases removed from V and 0 bases from J, the gap between germline ends came to 5 bases. Germline V CDR1 and CDR2: MNHEY, SMNVEV (reference sequence). The CDR3 DNA reads TGTGCCAGCCGGGGCTCTGGAAACACCATATATTTT. Its translation: CASRGSGNTIYF.

The CDR3 DNA follows: TGTGCCAGCTCACTAAACAGTGACATGGGCACAGATACGCAGTATTTT. Its translation: CASSLNSDMGTDTQYF. The chain employs TRBV18 and TRBJ2-3; no clear D. The CDR3 runs to 16 residues. Looked up from germline, CDR1 is KGHSH and CDR2 is LQKENI. V lost 4 bases to trimming and J lost 1 base, with 15 bases between them.

The gene calls are TRBV3-1 (or the pseudogene TRBV3-2) and TRBJ1-1, with D uncertain. The germline V gene encodes CDR1 LGHDT and CDR2 YNNKEL (reference sequence). CDR3 length: 13 residues. Trimming pared 1 base from V and 8 bases from J, leaving 11 bases between. CDR3 sequence: CASSQARGAEAFF. The CDR3 DNA is TGTGCCAGCAGCCAAGCTCGAGGAGCAGAAGCTTTCTTT.

This clone came up a few times. This chain uses TRBV3-1 (or the pseudogene TRBV3-2) with TRBJ1-2; possibly TRBD1 for D (5 bases). The V end lost 6 bases, the J end lost 3 bases, and 11 bases lay between the germline ends. Germline V gives CDR1 LGHDT, CDR2 YNNKEL (reference sequence). CDR3 length equals 13 residues. In nucleotides, the CDR3 is TGTGCCAGCAGACGAAGGGGCGACTATGGCTACACCTTC. Translating gives CASRRRGDYGYTF.

This chain uses TRBV6-5 with TRBJ2-7; perhaps TRBD1 as D (6 bases). Germline CDR1 MNHEY, CDR2 SVGAGI. The CDR3 is 15 amino acids. Trimming shortened V by 8 bases and J by 3 bases, and 20 bases separated the two germline ends. CDR3 region: CASLHRDMRIYEQYF. The CDR3 nucleotides are TGTGCCAGCCTCCACCGGGACATGAGAATCTACGAGCAGTACTTC.

CDR3 nucleotides: TGTGCCAGCAGCCAAGATGAGGCAGATACGCAGTATTTT. This gives the protein CASSQDEADTQYF. The chain links TRBV3-1 (or the pseudogene TRBV3-2) to TRBJ2-3, with D hard to call. The germline CDR1 and CDR2 sequences are LGHDT and YNNKEL (reference sequence). Trimming cost V 0 bases and J 4 bases, with 5 bases left between them. This CDR3 is 13 amino acids long.

V gene TRBV5-1 combines with J gene TRBJ1-2; no firm D call. The CDR3 is 13 amino acids. V lost 0 bases, J lost 3 bases, and 6 bases lay in between. Germline CDR1 and CDR2: SGHRS and YFSETQ. The CDR3 DNA is TGCGCCAGCAGCTTGGTGCAGGACTATGGCTACACCTTC. Protein product: CASSLVQDYGYTF. Full variable domain (outside the CDR3, taken from reference TRBV5-1 and TRBJ1-2): KAGVTQTPRYLIKTRGQQVTLSCSPISGHRSVSWYQQTPGQGLQFLFEYFSETQRNKGNFPGRFSGRQFSNSRSEMNVSTLELGDSALYLCASSLVQDYGYTFGSGTRLTVV.

This clone appeared a few times. V gene TRBV7-9 combines with J gene TRBJ2-1; D is unresolved. V shed 5 bases and J shed 0 bases, with 11 bases lying between them. In germline, CDR1 is SEHNR, CDR2 FQNEAQ (reference sequence). The CDR3 sequence is 15 residues long. In DNA, the CDR3 is TGTGCCAGCAGCCCACTGAGTGTCTCCTACAATGAGCAGTTCTTC. This codes for CASSPLSVSYNEQFF.

The chain has TRBV18 and TRBJ2-7; tentative D call: TRBD1 (6 bases). CDR3 length: 15 residues. Trimming pared 2 bases from V and 2 bases from J, leaving 13 bases between. Germline V CDR1 and CDR2: KGHSH, LQKENI. Here the CDR3 DNA reads TGTGCCAGCTCACCAATACAGGGTCAGACCTACGAGCAGTACTTC. Translation: CASSPIQGQTYEQYF.

The rearrangement uses TRBV24-1 and TRBJ2-7, with a weak D call TRBD1 (6 bases). In germline, CDR1 is KGHDR, CDR2 SFDVKD. This CDR3 comprises 12 residues. V lost 6 bases and J lost 5, with 10 bases in between. CDR3 amino acids: CATSSQGHEQYF. CDR3 nucleotide sequence: TGTGCCACCAGTTCCCAGGGGCACGAGCAGTACTTC.

This sequence joins TRBV3-1 (or the pseudogene TRBV3-2) and TRBJ2-7; TRBD1 matches 7 bases. J lost 4 bases, V lost 0 bases, and 3 bases had no gene match. The germline gives CDR1 LGHDT, CDR2 YNNKEL (reference sequence). This CDR3 contains 14 residues. CDR3 DNA: TGTGCCAGCAGCCAAGAGGGACAGCCTTACGAGCAGTACTTC. Residues: CASSQEGQPYEQYF.

The chain couples TRBV11-2 to TRBJ2-1; 10 positions agree with TRBD2. The V and J ends lost 1 base and 9 bases, in that order; junction bases with no gene match: 9. The germline V gene encodes CDR1 SGHAT and CDR2 FQNNGV. This CDR3 region has 16 residues. This CDR3 is CASSLGSLAGVSEQFF. The CDR3 DNA reads TGTGCCAGCAGCTTAGGATCCCTAGCGGGAGTTAGTGAGCAGTTCTTC.

The chain carries TRBV18 and TRBJ2-7; TRBD2 aligns across 9 bases. CDR1 and CDR2 (germline): KGHSH, LQKENI. The CDR3 is 18 residues long. J was trimmed by 5 bases and V by 1 base; bases with no gene match: 15. The CDR3 is CASSPLQGSAGLANEQYF. CDR3 DNA: TGTGCCAGCTCACCACTTCAGGGGTCAGCGGGACTAGCCAACGAGCAGTACTTC.

The V call is TRBV6-2 or TRBV6-3, the J call TRBJ2-1, with 8 bases matching TRBD2. V was clipped by 2 bases and J by 4 bases; unmatched bases: 16. The CDR3 length is 19 residues. Per germline, CDR1 MNHEY and CDR2 SVGEGT. The CDR3 here is CASSYGMLSGLGVYNEQFF. The CDR3 bases are TGTGCCAGCAGTTACGGGATGTTATCGGGACTAGGGGTTTACAATGAGCAGTTCTTC.